The present T cell receptor beta chain was sequenced within a study of blood T cell repertoires in COVID-19. The CDR3 is 15 amino acids. V was clipped by 4 bases and J by 9 bases, with 22 bases between them. Germline CDR1 and CDR2: MNHEY and SMNVEV (reference sequence). TCRdb's table, derived via immunoSEQ multiplex PCR, lists solely in-frame clones and lacks some. The sample shows about 81,000 clones, around 88% of them seen only once. Sequences were obtained from peripheral blood. This receptor was taken from a woman older than 75 with acute or convalescent COVID-19. The rearrangement joins TRBV27 to TRBJ2-7; D uncertain. Written as DNA, the CDR3 is TGTGCCAGCAGTTCGCTCCGGCTGGTCGATACGGGGCAGTACTTC. Its translation: CASSSLRLVDTGQYF.